These 16 T cell receptor beta chains share one sample of origin, sequenced in a study of CD8 T cells in Susac syndrome. After extraction with the RNeasy kit, about 0.45 to 1 ug of the RNA was reverse transcribed using random hexamers. In TCRdb, the immunoSEQ multiplex PCR reads were re-called with MiXCR into one record per CDR3 protein. The table includes about 150,000 distinct CDR3 sequences, roughly 94% detected once. Sequencing used CD8+ T cells from PBMCs. These receptors were obtained from a human donor with multiple sclerosis.

This sequence joins TRBV3-1 and TRBJ1-1; D is undetermined. CDR3 size: 13 residues. The V gene lost 3 bases and the J gene lost 10 bases, with 15 bases spanning the gap. The germline CDR1 and CDR2 sequences are LGHDT and YNNKEL (reference sequence). CDR3 in DNA: TGTGCCAGCAGCCACAGGCCAGCGGAGGGAGCTTTCTTT. It encodes CASSHRPAEGAFF.

The J gene is TRBJ2-5, the V gene TRBV20-1; D might be TRBD1 (6 bases). Trimming removed 0 bases at V and 1 base at J, with 15 bases between. There are 16 residues in the CDR3. CDR1 is DFQATT and CDR2 is SNEGSKA in the germline V gene (reference sequence). The CDR3 loop reads CSARDLQGTGQETQYF. Here the CDR3 DNA reads TGCAGTGCTAGAGACCTACAGGGTACGGGCCAAGAGACCCAGTACTTC.

The chain recombines TRBV5-1 with TRBJ2-1; TRBD2 matches at 13 bases. The CDR3 totals 16 residues. Germline CDR1 and CDR2: SGHRS and YFSETQ. V was clipped by 4 bases and J by 2 bases; unmatched bases: 3. The CDR3 coding sequence is TGCGCCAGCAGCCCCGGGACTAGCGGGACCTACAATGAGCAGTTCTTC. Its protein is CASSPGTSGTYNEQFF.

This chain uses TRBV29-1 with TRBJ2-1; 9 bases line up with TRBD1. The CDR3 extends over 16 amino acids. Germline lookup yields CDR1 SQVTM and CDR2 ANQGSEA. The trim removed 6 bases at V and 2 bases at J, leaving 11 bases unmatched. The CDR3 nucleotides read TGCAGCGTCGTCGGTGGGGGGACAGGGACCTACAATGAGCAGTTCTTC. Amino acids: CSVVGGGTGTYNEQFF.

The V and J genes are TRBV24-1 and TRBJ2-1, with a weak D call TRBD2 (5 bases). In germline, CDR1 is KGHDR, CDR2 SFDVKD. This CDR3 has 13 residues. The V end lost 3 bases, the J end lost 8 bases, and 10 bases lay between the germline ends. The CDR3 sequence: CATSDSREYEQFF. DNA for the CDR3: TGTGCCACCAGTGATAGTCGGGAATATGAGCAGTTCTTC.

This chain joins TRBV6-1 and TRBJ2-1; 8 nucleotides align to TRBD2. V trimming: 5 bases; J trimming: 5 bases; junction bases outside the gene matches: 11. In germline, CDR1 is MNHNS, CDR2 SASEGT. The CDR3 covers 16 residues. As DNA, the CDR3 is TGTGCCAGCAGTCCCCTCAGGGGACTAGGTCACAATGAGCAGTTCTTC. Residues: CASSPLRGLGHNEQFF.

This chain connects TRBV5-4 to TRBJ2-5, with D perhaps matching TRBD2 (5 bases). Trimming left V 0 bases short and J 5 bases short, with 11 bases between. The germline CDR1 and CDR2 sequences are SGHNT and YYREEE (reference sequence). This CDR3 has 14 amino acids. CDR3 nucleotide sequence: TGTGCCAGCAGCTTGGAACTAGAGCTGGAGACCCAGTACTTC. Amino acids: CASSLELELETQYF. The full variable domain, in which reference TRBV5-4 and TRBJ2-5 provide the parts outside the CDR3, is ETGVTQSPTHLIKTRGQQVTLRCSSQSGHNTVSWYQQALGQGPQFIFQYYREEENGRGNFPPRFSGLQFPNYSSELNVNALELDDSALYLCASSLELELETQYFGPGTRLLVL.

V is TRBV13 and J is TRBJ2-7, with D maybe TRBD1 (6 bases). Looked up from germline, CDR1 is PRHDT and CDR2 is FYEKMQ (reference sequence). Trimming shortened V by 3 bases and J by 2 bases, and 14 bases separated the two germline ends. The CDR3 is 15 residues long. CDR3 sequence (DNA): TGTGCCAGCAGCTTTACAGGGATGGGTACCTACGAGCAGTACTTC. It codes for CASSFTGMGTYEQYF.

This clonotype was counted a single time. This rearrangement joins TRBV6-2 or TRBV6-3 to TRBJ2-3; a weak D match, TRBD2 (5 bases). Germline V gives CDR1 MNHEY, CDR2 SVGEGT. Trimming removed 4 bases from V and 1 base from J, with 12 bases in between. There are 15 residues in the CDR3. The CDR3 sequence is CASSWTRGGTDTQYF. In DNA, the CDR3 is TGTGCCAGCAGTTGGACCCGGGGAGGCACAGATACGCAGTATTTT.

The rearrangement uses TRBV27 and TRBJ2-7; TRBD1 is a possible D gene (5 bases). The germline V gene has CDR1 MNHEY and CDR2 SMNVEV (reference sequence). V gave up 6 bases and J gave up 1 base, with 19 bases separating them. CDR3 size: 16 residues. The CDR3 here is CASSRKQGQRSYEQYF. For the CDR3, the DNA is TGTGCCAGCAGCAGAAAGCAGGGTCAACGTTCCTACGAGCAGTACTTC.

V usage is TRBV12-3 or TRBV12-4 and J usage is TRBJ2-7; 9 bases are a match to TRBD1. The CDR3 is 13 residues long. Losses at the gene ends were 7 bases for V and 2 bases for J; bases not matched to a gene: 3. The CDR3 is CASTGQGPYEQYF. The CDR3 DNA is TGTGCCAGCACGGGACAGGGCCCCTACGAGCAGTACTTC.

The chain has TRBV5-4 and TRBJ2-7; 7 nucleotides agree with TRBD1. From germline, CDR1 is SGHNT and CDR2 YYREEE (reference sequence). V shed 2 bases and J 0 bases; nucleotides not matched to a gene: 2. This CDR3 is 14 amino acids long. The DNA for the CDR3 is TGTGCCAGCAGCTTCGGGGACAGCTCCTACGAGCAGTACTTC. Protein sequence: CASSFGDSSYEQYF.

This rearrangement joins TRBV29-1 to TRBJ1-2; maybe TRBD1 (5 bases). V lost 6 bases and J lost 2, with 13 bases in between. This CDR3 comprises 13 residues. Germline V gene lookup returns CDR1 SQVTM and CDR2 ANQGSEA. Here the CDR3 reads CSVTRGENYGYTF. In nucleotides, the CDR3 is TGCAGCGTGACGAGAGGGGAAAACTATGGCTACACCTTC.

The DNA for the CDR3 is TGTGCCAGCAGCTCAGACAGGGATAGGTACATTCAGTACTTC. Protein: CASSSDRDRYIQYF. J is TRBJ2-4 and V is TRBV12-3 or TRBV12-4; 7 bases map to TRBD1. The CDR3 has 14 amino acids. With 6 bases clipped from V and 8 bases from J, the junction kept 10 bases outside the gene matches.

This chain joins TRBV7-9 and TRBJ1-1, with D possibly TRBD1 on 6 matching bases. The CDR3 sequence is 16 residues long. V was cut by 4 bases and J by 3 bases, with 18 bases left in between. CDR1 and CDR2 from the germline V gene are SEHNR and FQNEAQ (reference sequence). DNA for the CDR3: TGTGCCAGCAGCTCATCTCGGGGGCAGGGTGACACTGAAGCTTTCTTT. Amino acids: CASSSSRGQGDTEAFF.

This chain links TRBV15 with TRBJ1-4; D not resolved. This CDR3 region has 13 residues. With 0 bases removed from V and 8 bases from J, the gap between germline ends came to 7 bases. CDR1 and CDR2 from the germline V gene are LNHNV and YYDKDF (reference sequence). This CDR3 is CATSRDRSEKLFF. For the CDR3, the DNA is TGTGCCACCAGCAGAGATCGCTCGGAAAAACTGTTTTTT.